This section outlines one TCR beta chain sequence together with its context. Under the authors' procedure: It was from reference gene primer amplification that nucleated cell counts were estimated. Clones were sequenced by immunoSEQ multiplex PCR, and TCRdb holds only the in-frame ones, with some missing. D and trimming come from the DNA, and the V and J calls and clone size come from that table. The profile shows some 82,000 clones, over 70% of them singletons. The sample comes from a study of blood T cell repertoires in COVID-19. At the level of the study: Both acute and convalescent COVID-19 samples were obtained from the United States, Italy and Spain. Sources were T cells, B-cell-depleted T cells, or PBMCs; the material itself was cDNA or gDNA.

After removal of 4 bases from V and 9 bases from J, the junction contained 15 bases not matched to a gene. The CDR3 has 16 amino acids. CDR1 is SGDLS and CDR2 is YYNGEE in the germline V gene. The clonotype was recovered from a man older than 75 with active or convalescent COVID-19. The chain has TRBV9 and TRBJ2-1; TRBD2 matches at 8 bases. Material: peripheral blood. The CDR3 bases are TGTGCCAGCAGCCCGATGGCGGGGGGCCACATCGGTGAGCAGTTCTTC. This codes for CASSPMAGGHIGEQFF.